The clone carrying this T cell receptor (beta chain) was counted only a few times. This specimen comes from a study of T-cell memory formation after mild COVID-19. The germline V gene has CDR1 DFQATT and CDR2 SNEGSKA (reference sequence). V lost 0 bases and J 5 bases, leaving 16 bases between the germline ends. The CDR3 loop spans 15 amino acids. TCRdb reanalysed the 5' RACE reads using MiXCR and keeps one entry per CDR3 protein. Of 350,000 to 450,000 distinct CDR3 sequences in the sample, 20% were seen once. Source material: PBMCs or a T cell subset sorted from them (not recorded which). The receptor's source is an adult woman who had mild COVID-19 (a few samples of this study predate the infection). Cell type and time point are not known. The chain carries TRBV20-1 and TRBJ1-2, with D perhaps matching TRBD1 (5 bases). CDR3 DNA: TGCAGTGCTAGAGATCCGGGAGGGGTAACATATGGCTACACCTTC. As protein: CSARDPGGVTYGYTF.